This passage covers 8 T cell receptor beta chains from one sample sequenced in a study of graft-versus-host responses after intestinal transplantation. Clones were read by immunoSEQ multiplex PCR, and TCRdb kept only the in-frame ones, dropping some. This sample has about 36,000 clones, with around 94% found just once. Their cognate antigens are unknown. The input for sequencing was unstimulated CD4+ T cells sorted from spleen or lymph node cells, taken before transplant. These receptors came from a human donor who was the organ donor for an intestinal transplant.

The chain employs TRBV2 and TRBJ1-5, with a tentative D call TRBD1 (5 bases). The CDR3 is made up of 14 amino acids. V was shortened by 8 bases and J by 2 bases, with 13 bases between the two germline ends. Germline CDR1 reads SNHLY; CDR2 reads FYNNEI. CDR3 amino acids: CASAGQGRNQPQHF. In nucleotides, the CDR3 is TGTGCCAGCGCCGGGCAGGGACGCAATCAGCCCCAGCATTTT.

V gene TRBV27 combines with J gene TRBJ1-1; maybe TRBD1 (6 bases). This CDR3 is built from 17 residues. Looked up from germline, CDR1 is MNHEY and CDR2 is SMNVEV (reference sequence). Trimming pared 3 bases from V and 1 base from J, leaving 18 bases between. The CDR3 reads CASSFGSDRLGNTEAFF. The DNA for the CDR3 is TGTGCCAGCAGTTTCGGAAGTGACAGGCTAGGGAACACTGAAGCTTTCTTT.

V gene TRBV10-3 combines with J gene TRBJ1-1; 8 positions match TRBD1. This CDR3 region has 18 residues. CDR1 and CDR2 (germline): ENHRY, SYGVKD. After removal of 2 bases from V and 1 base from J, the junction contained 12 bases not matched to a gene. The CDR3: CAISEAPDRVAKNTEAFF. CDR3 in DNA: TGTGCCATCAGTGAGGCCCCGGACAGGGTGGCTAAGAACACTGAAGCTTTCTTT.

The CDR3: CASSIGFTGDFTEAFF. CDR3 nucleotides: TGTGCCAGCAGCATAGGGTTCACTGGGGACTTCACTGAAGCTTTCTTT. V usage is TRBV5-4 and J usage is TRBJ1-1, with D possibly matching TRBD1 (5 bases). The germline V gene encodes CDR1 SGHNT and CDR2 YYREEE (reference sequence). This CDR3 spans 16 amino acids. Trimming stripped 4 bases from V and 4 bases from J, with 20 bases between.

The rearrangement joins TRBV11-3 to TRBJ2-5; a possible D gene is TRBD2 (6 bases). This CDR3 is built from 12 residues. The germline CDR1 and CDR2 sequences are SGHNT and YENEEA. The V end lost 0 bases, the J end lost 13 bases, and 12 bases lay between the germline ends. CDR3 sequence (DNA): TGTGCCAGCAGCTTAGACGGCGGGGCAGGGTACTTC. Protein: CASSLDGGAGYF.

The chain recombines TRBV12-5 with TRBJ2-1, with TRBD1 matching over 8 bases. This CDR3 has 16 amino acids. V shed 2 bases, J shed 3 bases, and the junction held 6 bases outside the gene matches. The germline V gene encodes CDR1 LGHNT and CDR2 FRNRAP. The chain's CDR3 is CASGLSTGVGYNEQFF. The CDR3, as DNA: TGTGCTAGTGGTTTGTCGACAGGGGTGGGCTACAATGAGCAGTTCTTC.

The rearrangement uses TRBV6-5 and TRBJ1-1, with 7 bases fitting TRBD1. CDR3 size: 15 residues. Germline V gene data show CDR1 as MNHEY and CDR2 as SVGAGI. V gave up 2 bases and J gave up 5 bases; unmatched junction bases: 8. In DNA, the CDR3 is TGTGCCAGCAGTTACCGGGCAGGGGGTCGTACTGAAGCTTTCTTT. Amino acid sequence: CASSYRAGGRTEAFF.

CDR3 amino acids: CASSQGGGGLYEQFF. The CDR3 DNA sequence: TGTGCCAGCAGTCAGGGGGGAGGGGGCCTCTATGAGCAGTTCTTC. This chain joins TRBV2 and TRBJ2-1; the D gene could be TRBD1 or TRBD2 (7 bases each). CDR3 length: 15 amino acids. Trimming stripped 5 bases from V and 8 bases from J, with 19 bases between. Per germline, CDR1 SNHLY and CDR2 FYNNEI.